The present T cell receptor beta chain was sequenced within a study of shared clonotypes between healthy human individuals. Study-level background: Donors, aged 18 to 49, were a couple of women and three men. Notes on the study in general: The sharing of roughly 5% of naive CD4 clonotypes was seen across a handful of donors.

Assay execution took place at the deep level. Libraries were prepared by immunoSEQ multiplex PCR; TCRdb keeps only in-frame clonotypes and omits some of them. Here the sample spans just over 2,000,000 clones, about 95% being singletons. The naive CD8 fraction comprised CD45RO-negative cells positively selected for CCR7 and excluded terminally differentiated effector memory CD45RA+ cells. Worth noting for this clone: Its antigen is still unknown.

The sample consisted of naive CD8+ T cells sorted from blood. The TCR comes from a man aged 18 to 30 in good health.

In DNA, the CDR3 is TGCAGCGCCTGGGGAGGGGTTGCAGAGACCCAGTACTTC. It translates to CSAWGGVAETQYF. V gene TRBV29-1 combines with J gene TRBJ2-5; 7 bases match TRBD2. Trimming took 7 bases from V and 4 from J; bases not matched to a gene: 9. Germline V CDR1 and CDR2: SQVTM, ANQGSEA. The length of the CDR3 is 13 residues.